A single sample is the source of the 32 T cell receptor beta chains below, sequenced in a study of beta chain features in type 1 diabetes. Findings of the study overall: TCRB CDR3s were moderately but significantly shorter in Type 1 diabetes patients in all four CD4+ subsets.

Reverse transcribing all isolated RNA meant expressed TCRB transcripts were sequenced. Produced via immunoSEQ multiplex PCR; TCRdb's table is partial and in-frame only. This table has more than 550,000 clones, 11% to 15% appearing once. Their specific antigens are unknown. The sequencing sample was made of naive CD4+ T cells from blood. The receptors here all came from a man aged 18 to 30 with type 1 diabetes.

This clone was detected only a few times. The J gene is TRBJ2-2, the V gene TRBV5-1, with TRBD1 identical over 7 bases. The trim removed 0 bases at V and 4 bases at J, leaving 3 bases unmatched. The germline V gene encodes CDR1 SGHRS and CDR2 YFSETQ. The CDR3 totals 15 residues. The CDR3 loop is CASSLDPGGTGELFF. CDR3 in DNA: TGCGCCAGCAGCTTGGATCCAGGGGGCACCGGGGAGCTGTTTTTT.

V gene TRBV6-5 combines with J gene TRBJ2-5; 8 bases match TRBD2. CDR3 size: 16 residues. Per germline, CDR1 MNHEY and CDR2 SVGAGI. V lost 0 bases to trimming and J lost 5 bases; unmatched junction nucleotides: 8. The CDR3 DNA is TGTGCCAGCAGTTACTCGGGACTAGAGATGAGGGAGACCCAGTACTTC. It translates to CASSYSGLEMRETQYF.

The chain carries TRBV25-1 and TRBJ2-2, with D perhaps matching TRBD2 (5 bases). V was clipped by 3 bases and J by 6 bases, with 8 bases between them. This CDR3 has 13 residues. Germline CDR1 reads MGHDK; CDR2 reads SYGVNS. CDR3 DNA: TGTGCCAGCAGTGAGCCCGGGGCCGGGGAGCTGTTTTTT. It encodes CASSEPGAGELFF.

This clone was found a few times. CDR3 sequence: CASSPLAGRAYNEQFF. As DNA, the CDR3 is TGTGCCAGCAGCCCGCTAGCGGGGAGGGCCTACAATGAGCAGTTCTTC. The chain joins TRBV7-2 to TRBJ2-1, with 9 positions matching TRBD2. J was trimmed by 2 bases and V by 5 bases; bases with no gene match: 7. Germline loops: CDR1 SGHTA, CDR2 FQGNSA. CDR3 length: 16 amino acids.

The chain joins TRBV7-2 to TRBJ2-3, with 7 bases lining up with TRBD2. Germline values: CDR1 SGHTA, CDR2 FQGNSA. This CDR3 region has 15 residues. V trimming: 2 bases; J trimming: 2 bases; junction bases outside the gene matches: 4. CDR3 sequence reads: CASSLRGSPTDTQYF. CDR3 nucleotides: TGTGCCAGCAGCTTACGCGGGAGCCCCACAGATACGCAGTATTTT.

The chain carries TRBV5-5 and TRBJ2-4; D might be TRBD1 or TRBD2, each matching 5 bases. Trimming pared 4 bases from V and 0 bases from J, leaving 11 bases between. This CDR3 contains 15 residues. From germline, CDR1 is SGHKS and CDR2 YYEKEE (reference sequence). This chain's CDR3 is CASSRTRGAKNIQYF. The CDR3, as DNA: TGTGCCAGCAGCCGCACGAGGGGAGCCAAAAACATTCAGTACTTC. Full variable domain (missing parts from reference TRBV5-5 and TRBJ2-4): DAGVTQSPTHLIKTRGQQVTLRCSPISGHKSVSWYQQVLGQGPQFIFQYYEKEERGRGNFPDRFSARQFPNYSSELNVNALLLGDSALYLCASSRTRGAKNIQYFGAGTRLSVL.

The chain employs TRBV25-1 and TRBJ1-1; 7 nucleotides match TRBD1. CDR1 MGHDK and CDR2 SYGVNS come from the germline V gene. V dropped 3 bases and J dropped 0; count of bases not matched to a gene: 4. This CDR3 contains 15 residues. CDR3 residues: CASSDPTGMNTEAFF. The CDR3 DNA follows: TGTGCCAGCAGTGACCCGACAGGGATGAACACTGAAGCTTTCTTT. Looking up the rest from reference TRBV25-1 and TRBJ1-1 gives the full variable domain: EADIYQTPRYLVIGTGKKITLECSQTMGHDKMYWYQQDPGMELHLIHYSYGVNSTEKGDLSSESTVSRIRTEHFPLTLESARPSHTSQYLCASSDPTGMNTEAFFGQGTRLTVV.

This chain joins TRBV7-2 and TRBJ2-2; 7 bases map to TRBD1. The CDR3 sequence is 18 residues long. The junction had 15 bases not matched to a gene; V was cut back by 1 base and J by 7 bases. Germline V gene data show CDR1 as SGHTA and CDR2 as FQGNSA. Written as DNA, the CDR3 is TGTGCCAGCAGCTTAGAGGGCGCGAGGGGGCGTGTGGTCGGGGAGCTGTTTTTT. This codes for CASSLEGARGRVVGELFF.

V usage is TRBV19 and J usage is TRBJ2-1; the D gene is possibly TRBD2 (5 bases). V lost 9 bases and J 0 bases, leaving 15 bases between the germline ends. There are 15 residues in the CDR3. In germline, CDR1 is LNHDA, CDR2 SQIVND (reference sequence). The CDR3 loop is CASRLGRSSYNEQFF. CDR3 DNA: TGTGCCAGCCGATTAGGGAGAAGCTCCTACAATGAGCAGTTCTTC.

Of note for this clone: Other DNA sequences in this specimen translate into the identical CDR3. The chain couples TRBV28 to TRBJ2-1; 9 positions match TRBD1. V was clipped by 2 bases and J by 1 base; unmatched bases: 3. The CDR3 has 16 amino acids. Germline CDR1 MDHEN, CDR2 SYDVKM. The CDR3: CASSLPGQGSYNEQFF. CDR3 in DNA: TGTGCCAGCAGTTTACCGGGACAGGGATCCTACAATGAGCAGTTCTTC. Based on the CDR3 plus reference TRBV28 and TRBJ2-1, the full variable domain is DVKVTQSSRYLVKRTGEKVFLECVQDMDHENMFWYRQDPGLGLRLIYFSYDVKMKEKGDIPEGYSVSREKKERFSLILESASTNQTSMYLCASSLPGQGSYNEQFFGPGTRLTVL.

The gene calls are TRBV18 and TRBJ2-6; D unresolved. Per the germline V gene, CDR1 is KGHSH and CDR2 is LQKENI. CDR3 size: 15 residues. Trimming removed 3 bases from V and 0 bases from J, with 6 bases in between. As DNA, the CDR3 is TGTGCCAGCTCACCCCAGGACTCTGGGGCCAACGTCCTGACTTTC. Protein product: CASSPQDSGANVLTF.

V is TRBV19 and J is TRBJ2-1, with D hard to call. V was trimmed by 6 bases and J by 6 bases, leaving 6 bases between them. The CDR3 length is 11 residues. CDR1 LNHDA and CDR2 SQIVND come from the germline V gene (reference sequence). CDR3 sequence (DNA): TGTGCCAGTAGAGGACCCAATGAGCAGTTCTTC. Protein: CASRGPNEQFF.

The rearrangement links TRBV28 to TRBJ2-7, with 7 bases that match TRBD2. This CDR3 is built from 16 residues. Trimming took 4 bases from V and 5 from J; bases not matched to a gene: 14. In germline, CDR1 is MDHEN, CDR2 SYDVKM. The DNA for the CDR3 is TGTGCCAGCAGTTCAACGGCCTTCGGGGCGGGGGACGAGCAGTACTTC. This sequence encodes CASSSTAFGAGDEQYF. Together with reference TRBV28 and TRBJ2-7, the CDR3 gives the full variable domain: DVKVTQSSRYLVKRTGEKVFLECVQDMDHENMFWYRQDPGLGLRLIYFSYDVKMKEKGDIPEGYSVSREKKERFSLILESASTNQTSMYLCASSSTAFGAGDEQYFGPGTRLTVT.

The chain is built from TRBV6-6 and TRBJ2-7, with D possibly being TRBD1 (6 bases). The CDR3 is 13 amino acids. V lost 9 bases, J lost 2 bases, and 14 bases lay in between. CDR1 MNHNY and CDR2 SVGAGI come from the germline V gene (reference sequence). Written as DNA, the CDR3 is TGTGCCAGTGGACAGTCTTCCACCTACGAGCAGTACTTC. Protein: CASGQSSTYEQYF.

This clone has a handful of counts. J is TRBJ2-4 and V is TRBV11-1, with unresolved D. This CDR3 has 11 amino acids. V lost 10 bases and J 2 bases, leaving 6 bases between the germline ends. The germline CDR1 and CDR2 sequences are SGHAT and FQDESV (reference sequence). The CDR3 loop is CATPSKNIQYF. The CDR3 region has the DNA TGTGCCACTCCCTCCAAAAACATTCAGTACTTC.

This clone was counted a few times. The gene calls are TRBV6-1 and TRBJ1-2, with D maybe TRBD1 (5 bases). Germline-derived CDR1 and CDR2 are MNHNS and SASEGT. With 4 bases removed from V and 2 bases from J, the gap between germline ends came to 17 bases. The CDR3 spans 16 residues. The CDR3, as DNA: TGTGCCAGCAGTGGCCTCCGTTCCGGGACGAACTATGGCTACACCTTC. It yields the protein CASSGLRSGTNYGYTF.

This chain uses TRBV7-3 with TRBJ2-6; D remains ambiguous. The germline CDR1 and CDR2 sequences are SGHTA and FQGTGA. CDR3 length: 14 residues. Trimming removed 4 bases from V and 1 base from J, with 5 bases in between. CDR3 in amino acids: CASSSVSGANVLTF. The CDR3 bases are TGTGCCAGCAGCTCCGTGTCTGGGGCCAACGTCCTGACTTTC.

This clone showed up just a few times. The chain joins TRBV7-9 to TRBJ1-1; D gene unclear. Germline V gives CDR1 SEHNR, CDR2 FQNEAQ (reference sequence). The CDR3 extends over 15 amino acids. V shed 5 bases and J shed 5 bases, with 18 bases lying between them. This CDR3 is CASSPLLMHGTEAFF. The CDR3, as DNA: TGTGCCAGCAGCCCCCTCTTGATGCATGGAACTGAAGCTTTCTTT. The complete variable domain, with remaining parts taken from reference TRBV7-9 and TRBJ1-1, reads DTGVSQNPRHKITKRGQNVTFRCDPISEHNRLYWYRQTLGQGPEFLTYFQNEAQLEKSRLLSDRFSAERPKGSFSTLEIQRTEQGDSAMYLCASSPLLMHGTEAFFGQGTRLTVV.

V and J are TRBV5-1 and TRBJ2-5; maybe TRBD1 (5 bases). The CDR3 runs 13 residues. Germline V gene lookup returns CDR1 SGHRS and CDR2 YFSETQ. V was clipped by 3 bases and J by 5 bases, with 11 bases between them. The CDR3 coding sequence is TGCGCCAGCAGCTCCGACAGTTGGGAGACCCAGTACTTC. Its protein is CASSSDSWETQYF.

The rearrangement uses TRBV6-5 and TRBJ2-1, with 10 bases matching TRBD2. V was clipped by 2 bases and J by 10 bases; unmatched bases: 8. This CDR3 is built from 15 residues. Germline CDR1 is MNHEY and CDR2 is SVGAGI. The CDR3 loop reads CASSYGAGGPFEQFF. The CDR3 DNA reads TGTGCCAGCAGTTACGGAGCGGGGGGGCCCTTCGAGCAGTTCTTC.

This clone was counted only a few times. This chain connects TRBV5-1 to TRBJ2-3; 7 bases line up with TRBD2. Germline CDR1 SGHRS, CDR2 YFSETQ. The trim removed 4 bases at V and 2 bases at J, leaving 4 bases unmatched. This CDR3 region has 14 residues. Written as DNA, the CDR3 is TGCGCCAGCAGCGGCGGGACTAACACAGATACGCAGTATTTT. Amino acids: CASSGGTNTDTQYF.

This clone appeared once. DNA of the CDR3: TGTGCCAGCAGTCCCGGGACAGGGGGAAATGGCTACACCTTC. Translated: CASSPGTGGNGYTF. The V call is TRBV2, the J call TRBJ1-2; TRBD1 agrees at 11 bases. The germline V gene has CDR1 SNHLY and CDR2 FYNNEI. V shed 5 bases, J shed 6 bases, and the junction held 5 bases outside the gene matches. CDR3 length equals 14 residues.

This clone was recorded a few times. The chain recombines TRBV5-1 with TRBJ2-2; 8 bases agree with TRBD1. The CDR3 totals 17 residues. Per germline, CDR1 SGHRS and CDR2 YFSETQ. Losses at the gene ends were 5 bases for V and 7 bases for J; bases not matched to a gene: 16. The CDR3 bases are TGCGCCAGCAGGCCACTGTCGGGACAGGCTTTACTCGGGGAGCTGTTTTTT. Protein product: CASRPLSGQALLGELFF. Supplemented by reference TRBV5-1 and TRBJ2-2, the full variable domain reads KAGVTQTPRYLIKTRGQQVTLSCSPISGHRSVSWYQQTPGQGLQFLFEYFSETQRNKGNFPGRFSGRQFSNSRSEMNVSTLELGDSALYLCASRPLSGQALLGELFFGEGSRLTVL.

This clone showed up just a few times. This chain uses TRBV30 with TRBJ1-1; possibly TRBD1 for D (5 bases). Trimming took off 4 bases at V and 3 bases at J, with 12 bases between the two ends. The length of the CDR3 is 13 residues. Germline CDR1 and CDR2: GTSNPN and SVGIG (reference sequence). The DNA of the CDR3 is TGTGCCTGGATAAGCAGGGTGCACACTGAAGCTTTCTTT. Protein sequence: CAWISRVHTEAFF. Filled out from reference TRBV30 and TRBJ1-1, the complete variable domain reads SQTIHQWPATLVQPVGSPLSLECTVEGTSNPNLYWYRQAAGRGLQLLFYSVGIGQISSEVPQNLSASRPQDRQFILSSKKLLLSDSGFYLCAWISRVHTEAFFGQGTRLTVV.

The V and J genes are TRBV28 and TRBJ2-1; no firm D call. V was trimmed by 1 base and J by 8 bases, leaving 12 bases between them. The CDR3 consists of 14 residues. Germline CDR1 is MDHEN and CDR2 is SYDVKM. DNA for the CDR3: TGTGCCAGCAGTTTATTGCCGGCGTGGGATGAGCAGTTCTTC. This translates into CASSLLPAWDEQFF.

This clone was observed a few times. CDR3 coding DNA: TGTGCCAGCAGCCAAGAGGACACCGGGGAGCTGTTTTTT. Encoded protein: CASSQEDTGELFF. The chain couples TRBV4-2 to TRBJ2-2; D is ambiguous. V was shortened by 0 bases and J by 3 bases, with 2 bases between the two germline ends. The CDR3 covers 13 residues. CDR1 is LGHNA and CDR2 is YNFKEQ in the germline V gene.

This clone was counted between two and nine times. This chain's CDR3 is CASSSEREGFF. In DNA, the CDR3 is TGTGCCAGCAGTTCCGAGCGGGAGGGGTTCTTC. The V and J genes are TRBV6-6 and TRBJ2-1; 10 nucleotides line up with TRBD2. CDR1 and CDR2 from the germline V gene are MNHNY and SVGAGI (reference sequence). CDR3 size: 11 residues. The J segment lost 15 bases and the V segment lost 4 bases, leaving 3 bases of the junction unmatched.

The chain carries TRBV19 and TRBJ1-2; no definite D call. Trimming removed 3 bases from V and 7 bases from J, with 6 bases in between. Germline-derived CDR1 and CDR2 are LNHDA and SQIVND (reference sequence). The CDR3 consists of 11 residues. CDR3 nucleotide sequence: TGTGCCAGTAGTATCGGAGGTGGCTACACCTTC. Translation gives CASSIGGGYTF.

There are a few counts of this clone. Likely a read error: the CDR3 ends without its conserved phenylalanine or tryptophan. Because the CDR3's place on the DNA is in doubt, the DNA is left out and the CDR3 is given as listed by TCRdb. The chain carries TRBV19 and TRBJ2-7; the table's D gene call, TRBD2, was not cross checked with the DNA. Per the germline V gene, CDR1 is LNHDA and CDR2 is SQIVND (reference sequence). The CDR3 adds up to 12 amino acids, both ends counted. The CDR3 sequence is CASSPKGGVPSI.

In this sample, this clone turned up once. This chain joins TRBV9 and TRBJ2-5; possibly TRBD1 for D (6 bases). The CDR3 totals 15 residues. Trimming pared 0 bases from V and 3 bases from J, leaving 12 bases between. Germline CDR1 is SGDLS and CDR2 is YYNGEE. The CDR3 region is CASSVGGGREETQYF. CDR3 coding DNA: TGTGCCAGCAGCGTAGGTGGGGGCAGGGAAGAGACCCAGTACTTC. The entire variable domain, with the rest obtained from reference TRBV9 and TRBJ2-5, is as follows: DSGVTQTPKHLITATGQRVTLRCSPRSGDLSVYWYQQSLDQGLQFLIQYYNGEERAKGNILERFSAQQFPDLHSELNLSSLELGDSALYFCASSVGGGREETQYFGPGTRLLVL.

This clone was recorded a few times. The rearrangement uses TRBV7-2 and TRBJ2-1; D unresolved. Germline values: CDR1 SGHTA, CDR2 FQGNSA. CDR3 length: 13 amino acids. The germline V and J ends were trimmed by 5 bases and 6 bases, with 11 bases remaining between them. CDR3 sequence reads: CASSPRRINEQFF. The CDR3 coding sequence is TGTGCCAGCAGCCCGCGACGAATCAATGAGCAGTTCTTC.

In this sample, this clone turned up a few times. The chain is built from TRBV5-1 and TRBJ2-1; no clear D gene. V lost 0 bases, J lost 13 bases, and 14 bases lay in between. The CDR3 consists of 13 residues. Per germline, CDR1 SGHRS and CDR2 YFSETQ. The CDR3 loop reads CASSLGRQQLQFF. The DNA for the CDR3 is TGCGCCAGCAGCTTGGGCCGGCAGCAGCTTCAGTTCTTC.